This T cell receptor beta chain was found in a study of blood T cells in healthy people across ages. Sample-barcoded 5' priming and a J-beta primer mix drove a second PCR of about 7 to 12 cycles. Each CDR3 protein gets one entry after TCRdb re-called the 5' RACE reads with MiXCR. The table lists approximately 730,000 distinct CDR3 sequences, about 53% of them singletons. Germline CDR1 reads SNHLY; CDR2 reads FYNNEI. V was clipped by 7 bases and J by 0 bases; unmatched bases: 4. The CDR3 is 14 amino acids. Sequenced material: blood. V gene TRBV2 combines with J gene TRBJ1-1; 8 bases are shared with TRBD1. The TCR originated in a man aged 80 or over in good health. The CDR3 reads CASTRQGMNTEAFF. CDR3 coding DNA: TGTGCCAGCACCCGACAGGGGATGAACACTGAAGCTTTCTTT.